The 16 T cell receptor beta chains in this list originate from one sample, sequenced in a study of T cell responses to AZD1222 COVID-19 vaccine (dated by TCRdb to about 2021). Library construction relied on the immunoSEQ multiplex PCR assay. The table was pulled from immuneACCESS by TCRdb, which kept in-frame rearrangements only. Such tables lose some clones; where checked, under half of the loss comes from unresolved V genes, and the rest has no known cause. The sample table holds more than 50,000 clones, of which more than 70% were seen once. The ten largest clones represent less than 2% of the sample. Read against the paper, the sample's time point label means: baseline before first vaccination. Material: peripheral blood, obtained on day 0 of AZD1222 vaccination. All receptors come from an adult in good health.

This sequence joins TRBV28 and TRBJ2-7; a weak D match, TRBD2 (6 bases). The CDR3 runs to 12 residues. Trimming stripped 5 bases from V and 7 bases from J, with 12 bases between. Germline V gene sequence: CDR1 MDHEN, CDR2 SYDVKM. CDR3 in amino acids: CASSPPGGEQYF. The CDR3 nucleotides read TGTGCCAGCAGTCCCCCAGGAGGGGAGCAGTACTTC.

The chain has TRBV6-1 and TRBJ1-3; D perhaps matches TRBD1 (5 bases). Trimming shortened V by 0 bases and J by 4 bases, and 7 bases separated the two germline ends. Germline V CDR1 and CDR2: MNHNS, SASEGT. The CDR3 covers 14 residues. This CDR3 reads CASSEAGAGNTIYF. Written as DNA, the CDR3 is TGTGCCAGCAGTGAAGCCGGGGCAGGAAACACCATATATTTT.

This sequence joins TRBV5-1 and TRBJ2-1; TRBD2 aligns across 8 bases. Germline-derived CDR1 and CDR2 are SGHRS and YFSETQ. This CDR3 spans 14 amino acids. J was trimmed by 9 bases and V by 1 base; bases with no gene match: 6. The CDR3 sequence: CASSLYASGSEQFF. The DNA for the CDR3 is TGCGCCAGCAGCTTGTATGCAAGCGGGAGTGAGCAGTTCTTC. Drawing the rest from reference TRBV5-1 and TRBJ2-1, the complete variable domain is KAGVTQTPRYLIKTRGQQVTLSCSPISGHRSVSWYQQTPGQGLQFLFEYFSETQRNKGNFPGRFSGRQFSNSRSEMNVSTLELGDSALYLCASSLYASGSEQFFGPGTRLTVL.

The chain uses TRBV18 and TRBJ1-2; D is undetermined. V lost 3 bases and J lost 3, with 14 bases in between. This CDR3 has 15 amino acids. Germline CDR1 KGHSH, CDR2 LQKENI. CDR3 sequence (DNA): TGTGCCAGCTCACCGTCCGAGGGTCCCTACTATGGCTACACCTTC. As protein: CASSPSEGPYYGYTF.

This sequence joins TRBV30 and TRBJ1-2, with unresolved D. The CDR3 length is 11 residues. V gave up 6 bases and J gave up 6 bases, with 11 bases separating them. Germline CDR1 reads GTSNPN; CDR2 reads SVGIG (reference sequence). The CDR3 reads CACQFRDGYTF. DNA for the CDR3: TGTGCCTGCCAATTTCGGGATGGCTACACCTTC.

The rearrangement uses TRBV5-4 and TRBJ2-3; no clear D gene. V was trimmed by 0 bases and J by 7 bases, leaving 15 bases between them. Looked up from germline, CDR1 is SGHNT and CDR2 is YYREEE (reference sequence). This CDR3 contains 15 residues. This chain's CDR3 is CASSLDVGEAHTQYF. CDR3 nucleotide sequence: TGTGCCAGCAGCTTGGACGTTGGGGAAGCGCATACGCAGTATTTT.

The chain has TRBV6-5 and TRBJ1-5; 7 positions match TRBD1. CDR3 length: 14 residues. CDR1 is MNHEY, CDR2 SVGAGI, per germline. The V gene end was trimmed by 6 bases and the J gene end by 4 bases; junction bases not matched to a gene: 6. CDR3 in amino acids: CASSVGQLNQPQHF. CDR3 bases: TGTGCCAGCAGCGTGGGACAGCTAAATCAGCCCCAGCATTTT.

This chain joins TRBV14 and TRBJ2-7; D may be TRBD1 or TRBD2 (5 bases each). The CDR3 runs to 16 residues. Germline CDR1 reads SGHDN; CDR2 reads FVKESK. V lost 2 bases and J lost 5, with 19 bases in between. CDR3 loop: CASSQFDLGGSHEQYF. CDR3 DNA: TGTGCCAGCAGCCAATTTGATCTTGGGGGATCCCACGAGCAGTACTTC.

The rearrangement uses TRBV30 and TRBJ1-4; D call uncertain. Germline-derived CDR1 and CDR2 are GTSNPN and SVGIG (reference sequence). Trimming pared 3 bases from V and 5 bases from J, leaving 16 bases between. The CDR3 sequence is 15 residues long. The CDR3 loop is CAWRHPEYRNEKLFF. In DNA form, the CDR3 reads TGTGCCTGGAGGCATCCGGAGTACAGAAATGAAAAACTGTTTTTT. The full variable domain, in which reference TRBV30 and TRBJ1-4 provide the parts outside the CDR3, is SQTIHQWPATLVQPVGSPLSLECTVEGTSNPNLYWYRQAAGRGLQLLFYSVGIGQISSEVPQNLSASRPQDRQFILSSKKLLLSDSGFYLCAWRHPEYRNEKLFFGSGTQLSVL.

This clone was picked up a small number of times. The V gene is TRBV7-9, the J gene TRBJ1-5; the match to TRBD1 covers 7 bases. This CDR3 comprises 14 residues. The germline V gene has CDR1 SEHNR and CDR2 FQNEAQ (reference sequence). Trimming took 1 base from V and 7 from J; bases not matched to a gene: 4. The CDR3 loop reads CASSLGQGGQPQHF. CDR3 nucleotide sequence: TGTGCCAGCAGCTTAGGACAGGGAGGACAGCCCCAGCATTTT.

The chain couples TRBV6-4 to TRBJ2-1; D possibly uses TRBD1 or TRBD2 (5 bases each). From germline, CDR1 is MRHNA and CDR2 SNTAGT. Deletions cut 0 bases from V and 5 bases from J, with 8 bases between. The CDR3 has 14 amino acids. CDR3 amino acids: CASSDSGTNNEQFF. The CDR3 nucleotides read TGTGCCAGCAGTGACTCCGGGACCAACAATGAGCAGTTCTTC.

The gene calls are TRBV5-8 and TRBJ1-2; TRBD1 agrees at 7 bases. CDR3 length: 13 residues. V was clipped by 2 bases and J by 5 bases; unmatched bases: 3. Germline V gives CDR1 SGHTS, CDR2 YDEGEE. This CDR3 reads CASSLQGRYGYTF. The CDR3 DNA sequence: TGTGCCAGCAGCTTACAGGGGAGGTATGGCTACACCTTC. The entire variable domain, with the rest obtained from reference TRBV5-8 and TRBJ1-2, is as follows: EAGVTQSPTHLIKTRGQQATLRCSPISGHTSVYWYQQALGLGLQFLLWYDEGEERNRGNFPPRFSGRQFPNYSSELNVNALELEDSALYLCASSLQGRYGYTFGSGTRLTVV.

This sequence joins TRBV27 and TRBJ1-4; D gene uncertain. From germline, CDR1 is MNHEY and CDR2 SMNVEV (reference sequence). The CDR3 has 15 amino acids. Trimming cost V 11 bases and J 0 bases, with 16 bases left between them. The CDR3 DNA reads as TGTGCCTCTCGGGGTGGGCCCTCAACTAATGAAAAACTGTTTTTT. The encoded protein is CASRGGPSTNEKLFF. The entire variable domain, with the rest obtained from reference TRBV27 and TRBJ1-4, is as follows: EAQVTQNPRYLITVTGKKLTVTCSQNMNHEYMSWYRQDPGLGLRQIYYSMNVEVTDKGDVPEGYKVSRKEKRNFPLILESPSPNQTSLYFCASRGGPSTNEKLFFGSGTQLSVL.

The V and J genes are TRBV5-1 and TRBJ2-7; TRBD2 agrees at 11 bases. The germline V gene encodes CDR1 SGHRS and CDR2 YFSETQ. V shed 5 bases and J 0 bases; nucleotides not matched to a gene: 7. This CDR3 comprises 16 residues. CDR3 region: CASRLTSGTYSYEQYF. CDR3 bases: TGCGCCAGCAGGTTGACTAGCGGGACTTACTCCTACGAGCAGTACTTC. The complete variable domain, with remaining parts taken from reference TRBV5-1 and TRBJ2-7, reads KAGVTQTPRYLIKTRGQQVTLSCSPISGHRSVSWYQQTPGQGLQFLFEYFSETQRNKGNFPGRFSGRQFSNSRSEMNVSTLELGDSALYLCASRLTSGTYSYEQYFGPGTRLTVT.

V usage is TRBV7-2 and J usage is TRBJ2-1, with 7 positions matching TRBD2. CDR1 is SGHTA, CDR2 FQGNSA, per germline. The V and J ends lost 1 base and 15 bases, in that order; junction bases with no gene match: 12. CDR3 length: 14 amino acids. CDR3 sequence: CASSLDWGRGLRFF. The CDR3 DNA sequence: TGTGCCAGCAGCTTAGACTGGGGGAGGGGTCTCCGGTTCTTC.

The rearrangement uses TRBV11-2 and TRBJ2-1, with TRBD2 matching over 12 bases. The germline V gene encodes CDR1 SGHAT and CDR2 FQNNGV. The CDR3 totals 14 residues. V was clipped by 5 bases and J by 10 bases; unmatched bases: 6. The CDR3 spells CASSLRTSGKEQFF. The DNA for the CDR3 is TGTGCCAGCAGCCTTCGGACTAGCGGGAAAGAGCAGTTCTTC.